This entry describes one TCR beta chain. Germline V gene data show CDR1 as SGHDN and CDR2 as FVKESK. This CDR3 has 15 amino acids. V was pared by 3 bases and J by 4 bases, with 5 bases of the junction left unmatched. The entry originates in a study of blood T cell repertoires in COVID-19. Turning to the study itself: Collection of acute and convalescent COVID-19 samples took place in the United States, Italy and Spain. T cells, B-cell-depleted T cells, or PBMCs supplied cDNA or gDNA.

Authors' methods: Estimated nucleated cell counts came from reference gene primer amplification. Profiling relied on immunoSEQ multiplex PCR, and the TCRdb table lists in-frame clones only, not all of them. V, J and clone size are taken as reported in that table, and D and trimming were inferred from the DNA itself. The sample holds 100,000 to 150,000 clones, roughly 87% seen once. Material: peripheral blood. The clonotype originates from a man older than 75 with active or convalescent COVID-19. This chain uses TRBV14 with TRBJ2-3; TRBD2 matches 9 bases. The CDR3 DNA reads TGTGCCAGCAGCCATTTTAGCGGGAGTGCAGATACGCAGTATTTT. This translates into CASSHFSGSADTQYF.